This T cell receptor beta chain is drawn from a study of identical twins. TCRdb reanalysed the 5' RACE reads using MiXCR and keeps one entry per CDR3 protein. The sample records more than 1.5 million distinct CDR3 sequences, around 29% being singletons. There are 19 residues in the CDR3. Germline CDR1 MNHEY, CDR2 SVGAGI. V lost 0 bases, J lost 2 bases, and 22 bases lay in between. The sequencing input was cord blood. The TCR was taken from a newborn girl in good health. The V and J genes are TRBV6-5 and TRBJ1-1; D remains ambiguous. The CDR3 region has the DNA TGTGCCAGCAGTTACTCGATGGACCGCTCGCGGGTTGGAAACACTGAAGCTTTCTTT. Protein product: CASSYSMDRSRVGNTEAFF.